This T cell receptor beta chain was found in a study of cytomegalovirus exposure and HLA in healthy donors. Overall study: From 150 million to 200 million T cells, an earlier analysis saw approximately 110 million unique TCR beta sequences. Out of 398 genotyped donors, about 80% belonged to the Caucasian-associated ancestry cluster.

Researchers ran the PCR with 60 Vbeta and 13 Jbeta primers. Generated by immunoSEQ multiplex PCR, the TCRdb table keeps only in-frame clones and is missing some. The table lists about 130,000 clones, around three quarters of them singletons, with around 2% in the top ten. Germline values: CDR1 ENHRY, CDR2 SYGVKD. Trimming removed 2 bases at V and 11 bases at J, with 15 bases between. The CDR3 runs to 14 residues. The J gene is TRBJ1-4, the V gene TRBV10-3, with D possibly being TRBD1 (5 bases). The material sequenced was PBMCs. The receptor was isolated from a woman aged 45-65 years in good health and CMV-seronegative. The chain's CDR3 is CAISETGEVGKLFF. The CDR3 DNA reads TGTGCCATCAGTGAGACAGGAGAAGTGGGGAAACTGTTTTTT.